These 27 T cell receptor beta chains came from one sample sequenced in a study of identical twins. TCRdb re-called the 5' RACE reads through MiXCR, storing one row per CDR3 protein. The data contain 460,000 or so distinct CDR3 sequences, more than 13% of them seen just once; the ten biggest clones take up approximately 0.52%. These data were also filed under a second study, of yellow fever vaccine responses in identical twins.

Input material: CD4+ T cells sorted from blood. The receptor set was obtained from a young woman in good health.

In this sample, this clonotype turned up a few times. The J gene is TRBJ2-7, the V gene TRBV7-2; the D is unclear. Trimming shortened V by 5 bases and J by 2 bases, and 10 bases separated the two germline ends. The CDR3 runs 13 residues. Germline CDR1 is SGHTA and CDR2 is FQGNSA. The CDR3 sequence: CASSITAAYEQYF. The CDR3 region has the DNA TGTGCCAGCAGCATAACAGCTGCCTACGAGCAGTACTTC.

This clonotype showed up just a few times. This chain links TRBV9 with TRBJ2-6; D not certain. This CDR3 has 13 residues. The V end was cut by 1 base, the J end by 2 bases, with 1 base between. Germline V gives CDR1 SGDLS, CDR2 YYNGEE. This CDR3 reads CASSVTGANVLTF. The CDR3 bases are TGTGCCAGCAGCGTAACTGGGGCCAACGTCCTGACTTTC. The full variable domain, in which reference TRBV9 and TRBJ2-6 provide the parts outside the CDR3, is DSGVTQTPKHLITATGQRVTLRCSPRSGDLSVYWYQQSLDQGLQFLIQYYNGEERAKGNILERFSAQQFPDLHSELNLSSLELGDSALYFCASSVTGANVLTFGAGSRLTVL.

This clonotype was seen a handful of times. J is TRBJ2-2 and V is TRBV25-1; D may match TRBD1 or TRBD2 (6 bases each). This CDR3 contains 15 residues. Trimming took off 6 bases at V and 8 bases at J, with 19 bases between the two ends. In germline, CDR1 is MGHDK, CDR2 SYGVNS. In DNA, the CDR3 is TGTGCCAGCAGAAGAGAGGGGGGTGTCACTGGGGAGCTGTTTTTT. Translation gives CASRREGGVTGELFF. Complete variable domain (other parts from reference TRBV25-1 and TRBJ2-2): EADIYQTPRYLVIGTGKKITLECSQTMGHDKMYWYQQDPGMELHLIHYSYGVNSTEKGDLSSESTVSRIRTEHFPLTLESARPSHTSQYLCASRREGGVTGELFFGEGSRLTVL.

Note on this clonotype: A much larger clone differs from this one at a single base, so this may be a read error. The chain couples TRBV5-1 to TRBJ1-6; D not resolved. The CDR3 runs 13 residues. CDR1 is SGHRS, CDR2 YFSETQ, per germline. V lost 1 base and J lost 5, with 4 bases in between. CDR3 in DNA: TGCGCCAGCAGCTTGCAGGATAATTCACCCCTCCACTTT. It is translated as CASSLQDNSPLHF.

The V gene is TRBV25-1, the J gene TRBJ2-5; a possible D gene is TRBD1 (5 bases). Between the trimmed V and J ends, which lost 3 bases and 1 base, there was a span of 9 bases. The germline V gene encodes CDR1 MGHDK and CDR2 SYGVNS. The CDR3 is 14 residues long. The CDR3 spells CASSDWGFQETQYF. CDR3 coding DNA: TGTGCCAGCAGTGATTGGGGCTTCCAAGAGACCCAGTACTTC. Full variable domain (missing parts from reference TRBV25-1 and TRBJ2-5): EADIYQTPRYLVIGTGKKITLECSQTMGHDKMYWYQQDPGMELHLIHYSYGVNSTEKGDLSSESTVSRIRTEHFPLTLESARPSHTSQYLCASSDWGFQETQYFGPGTRLLVL.

The chain carries TRBV7-8 and TRBJ1-1; D is perhaps TRBD1 (6 bases). Germline assignment: CDR1 SGHVS and CDR2 FQNEAQ. The CDR3 contains 16 residues. The ends were cut back, 2 bases at V and 0 bases at J, with 13 bases in the middle. The CDR3 DNA reads as TGTGCCAGCAGCTTACGACAACAGGGTTTGAACACTGAAGCTTTCTTT. Protein: CASSLRQQGLNTEAFF.

The V and J genes are TRBV11-1 and TRBJ2-5; 8 bases align to TRBD1. The germline CDR1 and CDR2 sequences are SGHAT and FQDESV (reference sequence). V lost 2 bases, J lost 3 bases, and 14 bases stayed unmatched. This CDR3 contains 18 residues. This CDR3 is CASSLTPVTGGFEETQYF. DNA for the CDR3: TGTGCCAGCAGCTTAACCCCGGTAACAGGGGGTTTTGAAGAGACCCAGTACTTC.

This clonotype has a handful of counts. J is TRBJ2-3 and V is TRBV7-2; TRBD2 is a possible D gene (5 bases). Trimming left V 2 bases short and J 0 bases short, with 9 bases between. The CDR3 covers 15 residues. The germline V gene has CDR1 SGHTA and CDR2 FQGNSA. This chain's CDR3 is CASSLYSGSTDTQYF. CDR3 sequence (DNA): TGTGCCAGCAGCTTATACAGCGGCAGCACAGATACGCAGTATTTT.

The chain links TRBV7-2 to TRBJ2-7; TRBD2 matches 7 bases. The CDR3 has 15 amino acids. Germline V gives CDR1 SGHTA, CDR2 FQGNSA. V dropped 1 base and J dropped 6; count of bases not matched to a gene: 9. For the CDR3, the DNA is TGTGCCAGCAGCTTAGGGGGGGGGTTAGCGTCCGAGCAGTACTTC. Translated: CASSLGGGLASEQYF.

The chain's CDR3 is CASSLTPRGRPYEQYF. DNA of the CDR3: TGTGCCAGCAGCCTTACCCCGAGGGGCAGGCCCTACGAGCAGTACTTC. The chain is built from TRBV12-3 or TRBV12-4 and TRBJ2-7; possibly TRBD1 or TRBD2 for D (5 bases each). This CDR3 has 16 amino acids. V lost 6 bases, J lost 2 bases, and 20 bases lay in between.

The chain combines TRBV20-1 with TRBJ2-1; D is uncertain. Germline values: CDR1 DFQATT, CDR2 SNEGSKA (reference sequence). This CDR3 is built from 14 residues. Between the trimmed V and J ends, which lost 1 base and 4 bases, there was a span of 11 bases. The CDR3 DNA reads TGCAGTGCTAGAGGAGAAGGGTTATACAATGAGCAGTTCTTC. Encoded protein: CSARGEGLYNEQFF.

The chain recombines TRBV27 with TRBJ2-7; TRBD2 is a possible D gene (5 bases). This CDR3 region has 14 residues. CDR1 and CDR2 from the germline V gene are MNHEY and SMNVEV (reference sequence). Trimming cost V 7 bases and J 3 bases, with 16 bases left between them. This CDR3 is CASTSGLANYEQYF. In nucleotides, the CDR3 is TGTGCCAGCACCTCAGGACTTGCCAACTACGAGCAGTACTTC.

The chain recombines TRBV3-1 with TRBJ2-2; TRBD2 is a possible D gene (6 bases). Germline CDR1 is LGHDT and CDR2 is YNNKEL (reference sequence). The ends were cut back, 3 bases at V and 1 base at J, with 9 bases in the middle. There are 15 residues in the CDR3. Here the CDR3 reads CASSHRLENTGELFF. In DNA, the CDR3 is TGTGCCAGCAGCCACAGACTAGAGAACACCGGGGAGCTGTTTTTT.

This clonotype was observed at least ten times. The CDR3 sequence is CASSQVGGSNEQYF. The CDR3, as DNA: TGTGCCAGCAGCCAAGTGGGCGGGAGCAACGAGCAGTACTTC. The chain couples TRBV3-1 to TRBJ2-7; 7 bases map to TRBD2. Germline V gene data show CDR1 as LGHDT and CDR2 as YNNKEL (reference sequence). The length of the CDR3 is 14 residues. Trimming removed 1 base from V and 5 bases from J; junction bases left unmatched: 5.

The rearrangement links TRBV6-1 to TRBJ2-5; D gene unclear. This CDR3 comprises 13 residues. Trimming removed 8 bases from V and 5 bases from J, with 15 bases in between. The germline V gene has CDR1 MNHNS and CDR2 SASEGT. The CDR3, as DNA: TGTGCCAGCCAAATCAGAGCGAAGGAGACCCAGTACTTC. Amino acids: CASQIRAKETQYF.

Only a few counts were recorded for this clonotype. The CDR3 loop reads CASSGTSGRPGEETQYF. CDR3 nucleotide sequence: TGTGCCAGCAGTGGGACTAGCGGGAGGCCCGGGGAAGAGACCCAGTACTTC. The chain couples TRBV12-3 or TRBV12-4 to TRBJ2-5, with 15 bases lining up with TRBD2. The CDR3 is 17 residues long. After removal of 5 bases from V and 3 bases from J, the junction contained 7 bases not matched to a gene.

The J gene is TRBJ1-6, the V gene TRBV12-3 or TRBV12-4; tentatively, D is TRBD1 (5 bases). The V end was cut by 5 bases, the J end by 14 bases, with 16 bases between. CDR3 length: 13 amino acids. CDR3: CASSPWGEQALHF. CDR3 coding DNA: TGTGCCAGCAGTCCCTGGGGGGAGCAGGCCCTCCACTTT.

This clonotype was seen many times. The chain joins TRBV29-1 to TRBJ2-3; 7 bases are a match to TRBD2. V lost 3 bases and J lost 1; bases outside the gene matches: 4. CDR3 length: 14 residues. Germline-derived CDR1 and CDR2 are SQVTM and ANQGSEA. The CDR3 sequence is CSVDVAGGTDTQYF. In nucleotides, the CDR3 is TGCAGCGTTGATGTTGCGGGAGGCACAGATACGCAGTATTTT.

This chain connects TRBV7-2 to TRBJ2-4, with D possibly TRBD1 on 6 matching bases. Trimming took 5 bases from V and 7 from J, leaving 18 bases between them. Germline CDR1 and CDR2: SGHTA and FQGNSA. The CDR3 loop spans 15 amino acids. The CDR3 coding sequence is TGTGCCAGCAGCCTCGACAGGCTTTCTCGTAACATTCAGTACTTC. It encodes CASSLDRLSRNIQYF.

Only a few counts were recorded for this clonotype. Here the CDR3 reads CATSERGETQYF. CDR3 nucleotide sequence: TGTGCCACCAGTGAAAGGGGGGAGACCCAGTACTTC. V and J are TRBV24-1 and TRBJ2-5; tentatively, D is TRBD1 (6 bases). This CDR3 has 12 residues. CDR1 is KGHDR and CDR2 is SFDVKD in the germline V gene. The germline V and J ends were trimmed by 4 bases and 5 bases, with 7 bases remaining between them.

This clonotype has only a few counts. The chain has TRBV18 and TRBJ2-7; TRBD1 matches at 8 bases. With V trimmed by 6 bases and J by 5 bases, 9 bases remained unmatched. The CDR3 runs to 14 residues. Germline-derived CDR1 and CDR2 are KGHSH and LQKENI. The chain's CDR3 is CASSPSTGAHEQYF. The DNA of the CDR3 is TGTGCCAGCTCCCCTTCGACAGGGGCCCACGAGCAGTACTTC.

In this sample, this clonotype turned up many times. The chain joins TRBV12-3 or TRBV12-4 to TRBJ2-5, with D unresolved. Trimming left V 7 bases short and J 3 bases short, with 12 bases between. The CDR3 has 13 residues. The CDR3 loop is CASTPRSKETQYF. CDR3 nucleotides: TGTGCCAGCACCCCCCGCTCTAAAGAGACCCAGTACTTC.

This clonotype was seen more than once but under ten times. The rearrangement joins TRBV6-4 to TRBJ2-1; TRBD2 aligns across 10 bases. Germline V gene lookup returns CDR1 MRHNA and CDR2 SNTAGT. The CDR3 runs to 15 residues. V lost 5 bases, J lost 8 bases, and 9 bases stayed unmatched. The CDR3 spells CASSKGLAVGHEQFF. The CDR3 DNA reads as TGTGCCAGCAGTAAAGGACTAGCGGTGGGTCATGAGCAGTTCTTC.

Ten or more counts support this clonotype. V gene TRBV15 combines with J gene TRBJ2-2; D perhaps matches TRBD1 (5 bases). Trimming removed 1 base from V and 4 bases from J, with 10 bases in between. CDR3 size: 15 residues. Germline lookup yields CDR1 LNHNV and CDR2 YYDKDF (reference sequence). This chain's CDR3 is CATSRAGSGTGELFF. The CDR3 DNA is TGTGCCACCAGCAGAGCAGGGTCGGGCACCGGGGAGCTGTTTTTT.

Notes on this clonotype: A junction boundary mismatches the germline segment, possibly from a read error. This sequence joins TRBV6-5 and TRBJ2-5; TRBD1 agrees at 9 bases. The CDR3 has 13 amino acids. Germline V gives CDR1 MNHEY, CDR2 SVGAGI. The CDR3 region is CASSYSTGTGLDF. CDR3 DNA: TGTGCCAGCAGTTACTCTACCGGGACAGGGTTGGACTTC.

V and J are TRBV7-2 and TRBJ2-7, with TRBD1 as a possible D gene (5 bases). This CDR3 spans 16 amino acids. The V end was cut by 0 bases, the J end by 6 bases, with 18 bases between. CDR1 is SGHTA, CDR2 FQGNSA, per germline. DNA for the CDR3: TGTGCCAGCAGCTTAGCGCGAGAAGGTTTCAGGGCCGAGCAGTACTTC. Translating it yields CASSLAREGFRAEQYF.

This clonotype was seen a few times. The rearrangement links TRBV20-1 to TRBJ2-5, with D maybe TRBD1 (5 bases). V was cut by 3 bases and J by 8 bases, with 13 bases left in between. The germline CDR1 and CDR2 sequences are DFQATT and SNEGSKA (reference sequence). The CDR3 is 12 amino acids. The CDR3 DNA reads as TGCAGTGCTAGGGGGCTGGAGTTTACCCAGTACTTC. Translated: CSARGLEFTQYF.